Shown below are 27 T cell receptor beta chains from a single sample sequenced in a study of blood T cell repertoires in COVID-19. Only in-frame clones appear in the TCRdb table, and some are missing; sequencing was by immunoSEQ multiplex PCR. The sample carries around 180,000 clones, 86% recorded once. Sequencing was done on a sample of PBMCs or T cells enriched from blood (not recorded which). The receptors were sampled from a woman in her 30s who had recovered from COVID-19.

The chain carries TRBV29-1 and TRBJ1-2, with TRBD1 matching 8 bases. J gave up 7 bases and V 6 bases, and 7 bases lay outside the gene matches. CDR1 and CDR2 (germline): SQVTM, ANQGSEA. The CDR3 has 12 amino acids. In DNA form, the CDR3 reads TGCAGCGTAGCTTACGACAGGGGTGGCTACACCTTC. Translating gives CSVAYDRGGYTF.

This clone appeared once. The chain recombines TRBV7-8 with TRBJ2-5, with D possibly TRBD2 on 5 matching bases. Between the trimmed V and J ends, which lost 7 bases and 1 base, there was a span of 13 bases. This CDR3 comprises 14 residues. Germline V gene data show CDR1 as SGHVS and CDR2 as FQNEAQ. CDR3 in amino acids: CASKALATQETQYF. CDR3 nucleotide sequence: TGTGCCAGCAAAGCCCTAGCTACCCAAGAGACCCAGTACTTC.

The genes are TRBV27 and TRBJ1-2; possible D gene TRBD1, 6 bases. The germline gives CDR1 MNHEY, CDR2 SMNVEV (reference sequence). V gave up 1 base and J gave up 4 bases, with 19 bases separating them. The CDR3 loop spans 17 amino acids. The CDR3 loop reads CASSLFGQGQGGYGYTF. CDR3 sequence (DNA): TGTGCCAGCAGTTTATTTGGTCAGGGGCAAGGGGGCTATGGCTACACCTTC.

The genes are TRBV6-6 and TRBJ2-5; possible D gene TRBD1, 9 bases. V was trimmed by 5 bases and J by 4 bases, leaving 23 bases between them. Germline values: CDR1 MNHNY, CDR2 SVGAGI (reference sequence). The CDR3 consists of 17 residues. The CDR3 loop is CASSRGGRDRAVETQYF. The CDR3 region has the DNA TGTGCCAGCAGTCGGGGGGGCCGGGACAGGGCAGTAGAGACCCAGTACTTC.

J is TRBJ2-1 and V is TRBV10-2, with TRBD2 matching over 9 bases. J lost 4 bases, V lost 8 bases, and 15 bases had no gene match. In germline, CDR1 is WSHSY, CDR2 SAAADI. The CDR3 runs to 17 residues. The CDR3 sequence: CASLNTRLAATYNEQFF. Written as DNA, the CDR3 is TGCGCCAGCCTAAACACCAGACTAGCGGCCACGTACAATGAGCAGTTCTTC.

V is TRBV10-3 and J is TRBJ1-5; a possible D gene is TRBD1 (6 bases). This CDR3 is built from 14 residues. V lost 9 bases to trimming and J lost 2 bases, with 14 bases between them. Germline V gene sequence: CDR1 ENHRY, CDR2 SYGVKD. CDR3 amino acids: CAIRQAEGNQPQHF. Here the CDR3 DNA reads TGTGCCATACGACAGGCCGAGGGCAATCAGCCCCAGCATTTT.

The chain couples TRBV13 to TRBJ2-3; perhaps TRBD2 as D (5 bases). CDR3 length equals 15 residues. The V gene lost 2 bases and the J gene lost 0 bases, with 9 bases spanning the gap. CDR1 is PRHDT and CDR2 is FYEKMQ in the germline V gene (reference sequence). The CDR3 spells CASSLRGPSTDTQYF. CDR3 sequence (DNA): TGTGCCAGCAGCTTACGGGGTCCTAGCACAGATACGCAGTATTTT.

This clone was counted only a few times. CDR3 in amino acids: CASSQSLNYGYTF. CDR3 bases: TGCGCCAGCAGCCAGAGCCTTAACTATGGCTACACCTTC. The chain joins TRBV4-1 to TRBJ1-2; D gene ambiguous. The CDR3 contains 13 residues. Germline V lookup: CDR1 MGHRA, CDR2 YSYEKL. The V gene lost 3 bases and the J gene lost 1 base, with 6 bases spanning the gap.

The V and J genes are TRBV7-9 and TRBJ2-1; TRBD2 matches 7 bases. The ends lost 1 base at V and 7 bases at J; junction bases unmatched: 10. Germline assignment: CDR1 SEHNR and CDR2 FQNEAQ (reference sequence). This CDR3 has 16 amino acids. The CDR3 region is CASSLVASGRNNEQFF. CDR3 DNA: TGTGCCAGCAGCTTAGTGGCTAGCGGAAGAAATAATGAGCAGTTCTTC.

The chain uses TRBV5-1 and TRBJ2-5; D not resolved. Trimming pared 4 bases from V and 2 bases from J, leaving 15 bases between. CDR1 is SGHRS, CDR2 YFSETQ, per germline. CDR3 length: 15 residues. For the CDR3, the DNA is TGCGCCAGCAGCCCCCGAGGTCGCTCACAAGAGACCCAGTACTTC. Its protein product is CASSPRGRSQETQYF. The whole variable domain, filled in from reference TRBV5-1 and TRBJ2-5, reads KAGVTQTPRYLIKTRGQQVTLSCSPISGHRSVSWYQQTPGQGLQFLFEYFSETQRNKGNFPGRFSGRQFSNSRSEMNVSTLELGDSALYLCASSPRGRSQETQYFGPGTRLLVL.

The V call is TRBV27, the J call TRBJ2-3; 8 bases line up with TRBD2. The junction had 5 bases not matched to a gene; V was cut back by 5 bases and J by 4 bases. Per the germline V gene, CDR1 is MNHEY and CDR2 is SMNVEV (reference sequence). The CDR3 runs to 14 residues. The CDR3 loop is CASSTSGLADTQYF. The CDR3 nucleotides are TGTGCCAGCAGTACTAGCGGACTAGCAGATACGCAGTATTTT.

The chain couples TRBV24-1 to TRBJ1-2; no definite D call. Trimming pared 2 bases from V and 2 bases from J, leaving 5 bases between. The CDR3 consists of 13 residues. Germline CDR1 is KGHDR and CDR2 is SFDVKD. CDR3 in amino acids: CATSDSGNYGYTF. CDR3 bases: TGTGCCACCAGTGATTCCGGGAACTATGGCTACACCTTC.

The chain joins TRBV11-2 to TRBJ1-4; D might be TRBD1 (5 bases). Trimming pared 4 bases from V and 4 bases from J, leaving 25 bases between. This CDR3 contains 19 residues. Germline loops: CDR1 SGHAT, CDR2 FQNNGV. The CDR3 nucleotides read TGTGCCAGCAGCTCCCCTGGGCACTTAACAGGAGACAATAATGAAAAACTGTTTTTT. Translated, it gives CASSSPGHLTGDNNEKLFF.

The J gene is TRBJ2-2, the V gene TRBV7-3; tentatively, D is TRBD2 (5 bases). The germline CDR1 and CDR2 sequences are SGHTA and FQGTGA. This CDR3 region has 17 residues. Deletions cut 5 bases from V and 2 bases from J, with 18 bases between. The CDR3, as DNA: TGTGCCAGCAGCCCACGATCATCGGGGATCAACACCGGGGAGCTGTTTTTT. It encodes CASSPRSSGINTGELFF.

The J gene is TRBJ2-7, the V gene TRBV4-1; D is perhaps TRBD1 (6 bases). CDR3 length: 15 residues. Germline V gene sequence: CDR1 MGHRA, CDR2 YSYEKL. The germline V and J ends were trimmed by 1 base and 3 bases, with 13 bases remaining between them. The CDR3 sequence is CASSQVWTDDYEQYF. The CDR3 DNA reads TGCGCCAGCAGCCAAGTTTGGACAGACGACTACGAGCAGTACTTC.

The chain carries TRBV7-8 and TRBJ1-6; 10 positions agree with TRBD1. Germline lookup yields CDR1 SGHVS and CDR2 FQNEAQ. J lost 5 bases, V lost 1 base, and 2 bases had no gene match. The CDR3 has 16 residues. CDR3 residues: CASSLGTGGNNSPLHF. In DNA form, the CDR3 reads TGTGCCAGCAGCTTAGGGACAGGGGGGAATAATTCACCCCTCCACTTT.

The V and J genes are TRBV7-8 and TRBJ2-1; possibly TRBD1 for D (5 bases). Germline V gene data show CDR1 as SGHVS and CDR2 as FQNEAQ. The CDR3 is 16 residues long. V gave up 6 bases and J gave up 4 bases, with 19 bases separating them. CDR3 nucleotide sequence: TGTGCCAGCAGACCAGTGACAGCCAGGACGTACAATGAGCAGTTCTTC. Amino acids: CASRPVTARTYNEQFF.

The chain couples TRBV7-6 to TRBJ1-3, with 7 bases identical to TRBD1. V was pared by 5 bases and J by 1 base, with 11 bases of the junction left unmatched. The CDR3 is 17 residues long. Germline loops: CDR1 SGHVS, CDR2 FNYEAQ. The CDR3 DNA is TGTGCCAGCAGCCTCTACGGACAGGTTGAGTCTGGAAACACCATATATTTT. It is translated as CASSLYGQVESGNTIYF.

This clone was seen once. This chain links TRBV5-4 with TRBJ2-2; TRBD1 matches at 7 bases. V shed 7 bases, J shed 7 bases, and the junction held 13 bases outside the gene matches. The CDR3 length is 15 residues. Germline values: CDR1 SGHNT, CDR2 YYREEE (reference sequence). CDR3 amino acids: CASRLDWQGVGELFF. CDR3 DNA: TGTGCCAGCCGACTTGATTGGCAGGGGGTCGGGGAGCTGTTTTTT.

V and J are TRBV29-1 and TRBJ2-1, with 7 bases matching TRBD2. CDR3 length: 15 amino acids. Per germline, CDR1 SQVTM and CDR2 ANQGSEA. Trimming cost V 3 bases and J 7 bases; bases outside gene matches: 12. The CDR3 loop is CSVDNAREGQNEQFF. In DNA form, the CDR3 reads TGCAGCGTTGATAATGCGAGGGAGGGCCAGAATGAGCAGTTCTTC.

The genes are TRBV5-1 and TRBJ2-3, with 15 nucleotides matching TRBD2. V was pared by 4 bases and J by 5 bases, with 8 bases of the junction left unmatched. Germline V gene sequence: CDR1 SGHRS, CDR2 YFSETQ. This CDR3 is 17 amino acids long. CDR3 in amino acids: CASSDGTSGRLKDTQYF. The CDR3 DNA is TGCGCCAGCAGCGACGGGACTAGCGGGAGGTTAAAAGATACGCAGTATTTT. The full variable domain, with the rest looked up from reference TRBV5-1 and TRBJ2-3, is KAGVTQTPRYLIKTRGQQVTLSCSPISGHRSVSWYQQTPGQGLQFLFEYFSETQRNKGNFPGRFSGRQFSNSRSEMNVSTLELGDSALYLCASSDGTSGRLKDTQYFGPGTRLTVL.

The count of this clone is one. The CDR3 spells CASSLGTDNEKLFF. CDR3 nucleotide sequence: TGTGCCAGCAGCTTAGGGACTGACAATGAAAAACTGTTTTTT. This chain links TRBV7-9 with TRBJ1-4; unclear D gene. Deletions cut 1 base from V and 5 bases from J, with 8 bases between. This CDR3 has 14 residues. Germline V gene lookup returns CDR1 SEHNR and CDR2 FQNEAQ (reference sequence).

V is TRBV4-1 and J is TRBJ2-7; D might be TRBD2 (6 bases). Trimming left V 2 bases short and J 5 bases short, with 10 bases between. The CDR3 is made up of 13 amino acids. CDR1 and CDR2 from the germline V gene are MGHRA and YSYEKL. CDR3 coding DNA: TGCGCCAGCAGCCAACAAACTAGCAACGAGCAGTACTTC. Protein product: CASSQQTSNEQYF.

The chain links TRBV24-1 to TRBJ2-3; 11 nucleotides align to TRBD2. This CDR3 region has 19 residues. The germline V gene encodes CDR1 KGHDR and CDR2 SFDVKD. Trimming at V came to 4 bases and at J to 4 bases, leaving 15 bases not matched to a gene. The DNA for the CDR3 is TGTGCCACCAGTGAAAGACAGGGCCCGGGACTAGCGGTCGCAGATACGCAGTATTTT. It specifies CATSERQGPGLAVADTQYF.

Note on this clone: The sample carries other DNA sequences with the same CDR3. V usage is TRBV18 and J usage is TRBJ1-2; D unresolved. Per the germline V gene, CDR1 is KGHSH and CDR2 is LQKENI. V lost 3 bases and J 8 bases, leaving 13 bases between the germline ends. The CDR3 contains 13 residues. The DNA for the CDR3 is TGTGCCAGCTCACCTTCCGATTCGCGAGGCTACACCTTC. This encodes CASSPSDSRGYTF.

The genes are TRBV28 and TRBJ1-4, with a weak D call TRBD1 (6 bases). Germline CDR1 is MDHEN and CDR2 is SYDVKM. CDR3 length: 12 amino acids. Trimming took off 6 bases at V and 7 bases at J, with 9 bases between the two ends. DNA of the CDR3: TGTGCCAGCAGCAGGGGCACTGAAAAACTGTTTTTT. Protein product: CASSRGTEKLFF.

This clone was recorded only once. V and J are TRBV12-3 or TRBV12-4 and TRBJ1-2, with a tentative D call TRBD1 (6 bases). Trimming took off 5 bases at V and 5 bases at J, with 9 bases between the two ends. This CDR3 comprises 12 residues. CDR3: CASSATGYGYTF. CDR3 DNA: TGTGCCAGCAGTGCCACAGGGTATGGCTACACCTTC.